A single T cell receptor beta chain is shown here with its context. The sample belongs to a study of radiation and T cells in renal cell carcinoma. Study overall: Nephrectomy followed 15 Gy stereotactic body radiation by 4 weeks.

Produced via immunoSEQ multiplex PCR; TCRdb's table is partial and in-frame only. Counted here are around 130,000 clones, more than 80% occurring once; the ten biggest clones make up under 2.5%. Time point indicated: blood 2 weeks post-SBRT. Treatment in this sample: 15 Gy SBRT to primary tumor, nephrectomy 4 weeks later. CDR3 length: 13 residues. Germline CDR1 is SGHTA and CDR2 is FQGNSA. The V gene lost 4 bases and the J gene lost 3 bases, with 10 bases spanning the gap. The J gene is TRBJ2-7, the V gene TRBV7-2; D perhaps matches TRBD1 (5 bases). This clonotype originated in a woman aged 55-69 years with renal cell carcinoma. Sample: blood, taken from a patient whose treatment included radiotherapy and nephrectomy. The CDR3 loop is CASSSRVFYEQYF. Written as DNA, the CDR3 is TGTGCCAGCAGCTCCAGGGTGTTCTACGAGCAGTACTTC.